This entry features one T cell receptor beta chain sequence. Germline trimming cut 0 bases from V and 4 bases from J; bases unmatched to any gene: 1. Per the germline V gene, CDR1 is SGHRS and CDR2 is YFSETQ. The CDR3 runs 14 residues. Original analysis: The assay estimated nucleated cells by amplifying reference gene primers. This table comes from immunoSEQ multiplex PCR, and its TCRdb copy is limited to in-frame clones, with some not included. The DNA gave D and trimming, while V, J and clone size come from that table. The table has 350,000 to 450,000 clones, 70% to 90% seen once. The data stem from a study of blood T cell repertoires in COVID-19. Overall study: Acute and convalescent COVID-19 samples came from the United States, Italy and Spain. Nucleic acid was either cDNA or gDNA, and it came from T cells, B-cell-depleted T cells, or PBMCs.

This study enrolled people aged 18 to 89 from around 26 US geographic areas. The genes are TRBV5-1 and TRBJ2-3; 8 nucleotides align to TRBD1. The source of this sequence is a woman under 30 who had been exposed to COVID-19. Material: PBMCs or T cells enriched from blood (not recorded which). CDR3: CASSLVTGADTQYF. The CDR3 DNA follows: TGCGCCAGCAGCTTGGTGACAGGGGCAGATACGCAGTATTTT.